A single sample is the source of the 23 T cell receptor beta chains below, sequenced in a study of T cell responses to AZD1222 COVID-19 vaccine. Method: immunoSEQ multiplex PCR; TCRdb's copy keeps in-frame clones and lacks some. In the table there are 190,000 or so clones, approximately 93% of which are singletons. Sample: peripheral blood, taken 28 days after the second AZD1222 dose. These receptors came from an adult who received the AZD1222 COVID-19 vaccine.

This chain connects TRBV19 to TRBJ2-2, with 9 bases aligning to TRBD1. This CDR3 region has 16 residues. Germline CDR1 and CDR2: LNHDA and SQIVND (reference sequence). V lost 4 bases, J lost 4 bases, and 7 bases stayed unmatched. CDR3 nucleotides: TGTGCCAGTAGTACCGGACAGGGGAGAGGCACCGGGGAGCTGTTTTTT. This encodes CASSTGQGRGTGELFF.

The CDR3 is CASSAWATSGFHNEQFF. The CDR3 bases are TGTGCCAGCAGTGCTTGGGCGACTAGCGGGTTCCACAATGAGCAGTTCTTC. The chain links TRBV6-2 or TRBV6-3 to TRBJ2-1; 10 bases align to TRBD2. CDR1 and CDR2 (germline): MNHEY, SVGEGT. The CDR3 contains 17 residues. Losses at the gene ends were 5 bases for V and 5 bases for J; bases not matched to a gene: 12.

The chain carries TRBV27 and TRBJ1-3, with D hard to call. The germline V gene encodes CDR1 MNHEY and CDR2 SMNVEV (reference sequence). V gave up 6 bases and J gave up 2 bases, with 8 bases separating them. There are 13 residues in the CDR3. The CDR3 is CASRGNTGNTIYF. The DNA of the CDR3 is TGTGCCAGCAGGGGGAACACTGGAAACACCATATATTTT.

The chain combines TRBV30 with TRBJ1-1; D perhaps matches TRBD1 (5 bases). This CDR3 comprises 14 residues. The germline CDR1 and CDR2 sequences are GTSNPN and SVGIG (reference sequence). Deletions cut 4 bases from V and 6 bases from J, with 18 bases between. The CDR3: CAWNRGGIVAEAFF. The CDR3 nucleotides read TGTGCCTGGAACCGGGGGGGGATCGTCGCTGAAGCTTTCTTT.

J is TRBJ1-4 and V is TRBV7-9, with D possibly matching TRBD1 (6 bases). V lost 0 bases and J 8 bases, leaving 13 bases between the germline ends. CDR3 length: 15 amino acids. Germline CDR1 and CDR2: SEHNR and FQNEAQ (reference sequence). The CDR3 coding sequence is TGTGCCAGCAGCTTAGCGCGGGCAGGGGCCGAAAAACTGTTTTTT. Its protein is CASSLARAGAEKLFF.

The V call is TRBV7-9, the J call TRBJ2-5; 13 bases agree with TRBD2. The CDR3 covers 15 residues. Germline trimming cut 11 bases from V and 2 bases from J; bases unmatched to any gene: 8. Germline V gene sequence: CDR1 SEHNR, CDR2 FQNEAQ (reference sequence). CDR3 nucleotides: TGTGCCTTCCGACTAGCGGGGGGCCCACAAGAGACCCAGTACTTC. Translating gives CAFRLAGGPQETQYF.

The genes are TRBV28 and TRBJ1-2, with D tentatively TRBD1 (6 bases). Germline CDR1 MDHEN, CDR2 SYDVKM. This CDR3 is 14 amino acids long. Trimming cost V 6 bases and J 2 bases, with 13 bases left between them. The CDR3 reads CASSTTGQNYGYTF. Here the CDR3 DNA reads TGTGCCAGCAGCACAACCGGACAGAACTATGGCTACACCTTC.

This chain links TRBV19 with TRBJ1-1, with 9 bases identical to TRBD1. The CDR3 sequence is 13 residues long. The germline V gene has CDR1 LNHDA and CDR2 SQIVND (reference sequence). J was trimmed by 12 bases and V by 5 bases; bases with no gene match: 10. CDR3: CASSLQGASEPFF. Written as DNA, the CDR3 is TGTGCCAGTAGTTTACAGGGGGCTTCGGAGCCTTTCTTT.

The J gene is TRBJ2-7, the V gene TRBV6-5; D possibly corresponds to TRBD2 (5 bases). This CDR3 region has 16 residues. V was shortened by 0 bases and J by 2 bases, with 14 bases between the two germline ends. The germline gives CDR1 MNHEY, CDR2 SVGAGI. The chain's CDR3 is CASSYSITGRAYEQYF. The CDR3, as DNA: TGTGCCAGCAGTTACTCAATAACGGGGAGAGCCTACGAGCAGTACTTC.

The rearrangement joins TRBV7-9 to TRBJ2-1, with TRBD1 matching 9 bases. Germline V gives CDR1 SEHNR, CDR2 FQNEAQ (reference sequence). V lost 5 bases, J lost 7 bases, and 9 bases stayed unmatched. The length of the CDR3 is 15 residues. The CDR3 bases are TGTGCCAGCAGCCCAAAACAGGGGGCAAGAAATGAGCAGTTCTTC. Residues: CASSPKQGARNEQFF.

The chain joins TRBV7-8 to TRBJ2-2; D may be TRBD1 (5 bases). Germline loops: CDR1 SGHVS, CDR2 FQNEAQ. The CDR3 runs to 16 residues. Trimming cost V 5 bases and J 6 bases, with 19 bases left between them. The CDR3 protein is CASSRTGTPVSGELFF. As DNA, the CDR3 is TGTGCCAGCAGCCGTACAGGTACCCCGGTCTCCGGGGAGCTGTTTTTT.

The rearrangement links TRBV7-9 to TRBJ2-3; D might be TRBD2 (5 bases). The CDR3 consists of 15 residues. Germline values: CDR1 SEHNR, CDR2 FQNEAQ (reference sequence). With 7 bases removed from V and 2 bases from J, the gap between germline ends came to 16 bases. CDR3 loop: CASTVGVSPTDTQYF. CDR3 DNA sequence: TGTGCCAGCACCGTCGGGGTATCCCCCACAGATACGCAGTATTTT.

The chain has TRBV14 and TRBJ1-2; D is perhaps TRBD1 (6 bases). This CDR3 contains 13 residues. Deletions cut 5 bases from V and 4 bases from J, with 11 bases between. Germline V gene data show CDR1 as SGHDN and CDR2 as FVKESK. The CDR3 DNA sequence: TGTGCCAGCAGCTTACCACAGGGCTATGGCTACACCTTC. This gives the protein CASSLPQGYGYTF.

This clone showed up just once. J is TRBJ2-3 and V is TRBV5-1, with 9 bases aligning to TRBD2. Germline values: CDR1 SGHRS, CDR2 YFSETQ. This CDR3 spans 16 amino acids. Trimming at V came to 2 bases and at J to 1 base, leaving 5 bases not matched to a gene. CDR3 residues: CASSFSSGDGTDTQYF. For the CDR3, the DNA is TGCGCCAGCAGCTTCTCTAGCGGGGATGGCACAGATACGCAGTATTTT.

J is TRBJ2-7 and V is TRBV2; D might be TRBD2 (6 bases). The V and J ends lost 8 bases and 4 bases respectively, with 12 bases between them. Germline CDR1 is SNHLY and CDR2 is FYNNEI. The CDR3 length is 12 residues. The DNA of the CDR3 is TGTGCCAGCTTTCGCGGGAATTACGAGCAGTACTTC. This codes for CASFRGNYEQYF.

DNA for the CDR3: TGTGCCAGCAGCCCCAACAGGGAAAGGTACAATGAGCAGTTCTTC. This sequence encodes CASSPNRERYNEQFF. This sequence joins TRBV7-3 and TRBJ2-1; a weak D match, TRBD1 (6 bases). The V gene's germline CDR1 is SGHTA and CDR2 FQGTGA. This CDR3 has 15 amino acids. V was clipped by 5 bases and J by 4 bases, with 15 bases between them.

CDR3 amino acids: CASSTNRVGDGYTF. The CDR3 nucleotides are TGTGCCAGTAGTACCAACAGGGTTGGGGATGGCTACACCTTC. V gene TRBV19 combines with J gene TRBJ1-2; D may be TRBD1 (6 bases). This CDR3 has 14 amino acids. The ends were cut back, 4 bases at V and 6 bases at J, with 15 bases in the middle. Germline V gene sequence: CDR1 LNHDA, CDR2 SQIVND (reference sequence). Full variable domain (outside the CDR3, taken from reference TRBV19 and TRBJ1-2): DGGITQSPKYLFRKEGQNVTLSCEQNLNHDAMYWYRQDPGQGLRLIYYSQIVNDFQKGDIAEGYSVSREKKESFPLTVTSAQKNPTAFYLCASSTNRVGDGYTFGSGTRLTVV.

The chain uses TRBV2 and TRBJ1-3; no reliable D call. The CDR3 consists of 10 residues. The V end was cut by 8 bases, the J end by 6 bases, with 5 bases between. Germline lookup yields CDR1 SNHLY and CDR2 FYNNEI. The DNA of the CDR3 is TGTGCCAGCGGCGAAAACACCATATATTTT. Protein: CASGENTIYF. Supplemented by reference TRBV2 and TRBJ1-3, the full variable domain reads EPEVTQTPSHQVTQMGQEVILRCVPISNHLYFYWYRQILGQKVEFLVSFYNNEISEKSEIFDDQFSVERPDGSNFTLKIRSTKLEDSAMYFCASGENTIYFGEGSWLTVV.

The chain employs TRBV2 and TRBJ1-2; 10 positions agree with TRBD1. This CDR3 is 14 amino acids long. The J segment lost 7 bases and the V segment lost 6 bases, leaving 8 bases of the junction unmatched. Looked up from germline, CDR1 is SNHLY and CDR2 is FYNNEI. CDR3 coding DNA: TGTGCCAGCAGAAGGACAGGGGGTACTGGTGGCTACACCTTC. Protein sequence: CASRRTGGTGGYTF.

This clone was seen a single time. This chain uses TRBV5-5 with TRBJ1-5, with a possible D match to TRBD1 (6 bases). Germline V CDR1 and CDR2: SGHKS, YYEKEE (reference sequence). This CDR3 comprises 15 residues. Between the trimmed V and J ends, which lost 0 bases and 3 bases, there was a span of 10 bases. The chain's CDR3 is CASSLGTAINQPQHF. CDR3 sequence (DNA): TGTGCCAGCAGCTTGGGGACAGCTATCAATCAGCCCCAGCATTTT.

This clone was seen only once. The chain carries TRBV19 and TRBJ2-5; TRBD2 is a possible D gene (6 bases). This CDR3 region has 17 residues. V gave up 3 bases and J gave up 6 bases, with 23 bases separating them. Germline V gene lookup returns CDR1 LNHDA and CDR2 SQIVND (reference sequence). The CDR3 is CASSISLGGGGEKTQYF. The CDR3 DNA reads TGTGCCAGTAGTATCTCCTTGGGCGGTGGAGGGGAGAAGACCCAGTACTTC.

This clone was picked up a small number of times. V usage is TRBV6-5 and J usage is TRBJ2-1; 8 positions agree with TRBD2. Germline loops: CDR1 MNHEY, CDR2 SVGAGI. The CDR3 length is 13 residues. The ends lost 6 bases at V and 5 bases at J; junction bases unmatched: 3. The CDR3 sequence: CASRGTSNNEQFF. The CDR3 region has the DNA TGTGCCAGCAGGGGGACTAGTAACAATGAGCAGTTCTTC.

The chain combines TRBV5-1 with TRBJ2-7; D is possibly TRBD2 (6 bases). The length of the CDR3 is 15 residues. Deletions cut 4 bases from V and 3 bases from J, with 17 bases between. Germline assignment: CDR1 SGHRS and CDR2 YFSETQ. In DNA, the CDR3 is TGCGCCAGCAGCCCCCAGGAGGGACCCATCTACGAGCAGTACTTC. It specifies CASSPQEGPIYEQYF.